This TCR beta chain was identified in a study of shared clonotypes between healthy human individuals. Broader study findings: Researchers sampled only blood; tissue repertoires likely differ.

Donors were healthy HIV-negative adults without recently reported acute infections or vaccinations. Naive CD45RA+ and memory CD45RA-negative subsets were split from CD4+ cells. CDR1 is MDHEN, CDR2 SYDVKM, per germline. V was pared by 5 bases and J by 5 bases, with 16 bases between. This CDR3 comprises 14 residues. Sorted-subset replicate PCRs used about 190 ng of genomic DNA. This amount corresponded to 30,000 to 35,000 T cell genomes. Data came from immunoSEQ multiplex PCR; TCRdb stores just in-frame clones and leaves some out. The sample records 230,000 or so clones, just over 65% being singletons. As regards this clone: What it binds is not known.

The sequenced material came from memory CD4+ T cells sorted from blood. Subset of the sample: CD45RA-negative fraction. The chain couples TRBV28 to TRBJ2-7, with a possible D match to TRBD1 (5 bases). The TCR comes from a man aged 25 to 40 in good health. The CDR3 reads CASSGGRAVNEQYF. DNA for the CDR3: TGTGCCAGCAGTGGCGGCAGGGCGGTAAACGAGCAGTACTTC.